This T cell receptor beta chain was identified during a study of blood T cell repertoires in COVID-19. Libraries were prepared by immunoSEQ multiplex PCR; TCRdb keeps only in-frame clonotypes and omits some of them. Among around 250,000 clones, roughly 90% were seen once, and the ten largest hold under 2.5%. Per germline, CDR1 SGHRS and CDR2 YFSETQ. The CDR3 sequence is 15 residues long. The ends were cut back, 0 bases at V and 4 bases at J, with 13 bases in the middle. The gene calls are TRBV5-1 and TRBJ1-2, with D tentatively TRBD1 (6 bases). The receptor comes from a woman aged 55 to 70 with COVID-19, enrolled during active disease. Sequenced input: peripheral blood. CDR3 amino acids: CASSLGSGAGYGYTF. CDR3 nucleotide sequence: TGCGCCAGCAGCTTGGGCTCAGGGGCCGGCTATGGCTACACCTTC. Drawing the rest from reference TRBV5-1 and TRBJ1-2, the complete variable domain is KAGVTQTPRYLIKTRGQQVTLSCSPISGHRSVSWYQQTPGQGLQFLFEYFSETQRNKGNFPGRFSGRQFSNSRSEMNVSTLELGDSALYLCASSLGSGAGYGYTFGSGTRLTVV.